This T cell receptor (beta chain) was sequenced during a study of T cells after yellow fever vaccination. This clonotype has a handful of counts. Trimming removed 6 bases at V and 1 base at J, with 10 bases between. Germline V lookup: CDR1 MNHEY, CDR2 SVGAGI. This CDR3 spans 13 amino acids. TCRdb recomputed calls from the 5' RACE reads with MiXCR, one row per CDR3 protein. The data show 280,000 or so distinct CDR3 sequences, 7.5% to 9% seen once. Source: CD4+ T cells sorted from PBMCs, taken 5 days after the yellow fever booster vaccination. The V call is TRBV6-5, the J call TRBJ2-7; D possibly corresponds to TRBD1 (6 bases). The TCR was taken from a young man who received the YFV17D yellow fever vaccine. The CDR3 region is CASRKTGSYEQYF. Here the CDR3 DNA reads TGTGCCAGCAGGAAGACAGGATCCTACGAGCAGTACTTC.